This T cell receptor beta chain emerged from a study of shared clonotypes between healthy human individuals. Researchers divided each subset's genomic DNA evenly across several immunoSEQ plates. Data came from immunoSEQ multiplex PCR; TCRdb stores just in-frame clones and leaves some out. The sample consists of 2 million to 2.5 million clones, 93% of them appearing once. Study-level findings and limits: Estimated richness was generally greater in naive than memory subsets. Rarefaction exposed incomplete sorted-subset sequencing despite large depth. Naive CD4 clonotypes overlapped across a few donors at about 5.3%.

As for this clone: Its antigen is still unknown.

The CDR3 sequence is 19 residues long. Germline V gene data show CDR1 as SGHTA and CDR2 as FQGNSA. Trimming cost V 5 bases and J 2 bases; bases outside gene matches: 20. The material sequenced was naive CD4+ T cells from PBMCs. The sample's subset: CD45RA+ positively selected. This TCR was sampled from a young man in good health. Some clones in this sample may be carry-over from other donors' samples. The genes are TRBV7-2 and TRBJ1-2; 7 bases are shared with TRBD1. The CDR3, as DNA: TGTGCCAGCAGCCTAGGGGGCTCGGACACCTTCCAAGGGAACTATGGCTACACCTTC. Its translation is CASSLGGSDTFQGNYGYTF.